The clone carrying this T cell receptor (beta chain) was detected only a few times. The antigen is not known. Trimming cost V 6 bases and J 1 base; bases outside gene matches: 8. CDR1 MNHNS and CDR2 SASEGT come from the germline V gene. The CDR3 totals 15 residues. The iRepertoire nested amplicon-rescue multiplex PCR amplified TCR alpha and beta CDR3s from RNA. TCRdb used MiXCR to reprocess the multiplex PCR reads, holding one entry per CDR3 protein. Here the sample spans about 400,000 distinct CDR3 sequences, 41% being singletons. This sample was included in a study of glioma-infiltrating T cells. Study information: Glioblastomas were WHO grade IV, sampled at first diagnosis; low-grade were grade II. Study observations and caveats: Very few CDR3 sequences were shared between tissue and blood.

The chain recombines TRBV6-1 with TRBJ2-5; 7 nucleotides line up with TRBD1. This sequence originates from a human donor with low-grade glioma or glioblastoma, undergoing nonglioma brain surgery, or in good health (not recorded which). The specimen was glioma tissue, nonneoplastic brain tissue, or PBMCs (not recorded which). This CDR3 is CASSQDRDSQETQYF. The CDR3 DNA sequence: TGTGCCAGCAGCCAAGATCGGGACAGCCAAGAGACCCAGTACTTC.